This paragraph reports one T cell receptor (beta chain). Other DNA sequences from this sample encode an identical CDR3 as well. The data were produced by immunoSEQ multiplex PCR, yet TCRdb's version contains in-frame clones alone and is incomplete. The top ten clones hold 0.95% to 1.5% of a sample with approximately 1,500,000 clones, roughly 95% of them seen once. This sample was taken from a study of shared clonotypes between healthy human individuals. Study-level background: Researchers assigned three CD4 naive, three CD4 memory, two CD8 naive and one CD8 memory plate to each donor.

V was pared by 2 bases and J by 3 bases, with 3 bases of the junction left unmatched. Germline CDR1 MNHEY, CDR2 SVGAGI. This CDR3 is built from 14 residues. This sequence joins TRBV6-5 and TRBJ2-7, with 8 bases matching TRBD1. Sequenced: naive CD4+ T cells sorted from blood. Sample subset: CD45RA+ positively selected. The receptor's source is a young man in good health. As DNA, the CDR3 is TGTGCCAGCAGTTACGACAGGGGAAGCTACGAGCAGTACTTC. Its translation is CASSYDRGSYEQYF.